This TCR beta chain was captured in a study of cytomegalovirus exposure and HLA in healthy donors. PCR amplification relied on 60 Vbeta primers (plus 13 Jbeta primers). Using immunoSEQ multiplex PCR, the repertoire was profiled, and TCRdb retains in-frame clones only, with some absent. The data hold 100,000 to 120,000 clones, with approximately 86% observed a single time. The germline gives CDR1 SGHVS, CDR2 FNYEAQ. The CDR3 has 14 residues. On this clone itself: Its target is not known.

Study observations and caveats: Researchers catalogued roughly 150 TCR beta chains as cytomegalovirus-associated. When a later analysis compared HLA-associated TCR beta chains with equally common others, the HLA-associated chains turned out to be more clonally expanded and to have lower generation probabilities. TCR beta V segments were, for the most part, productive about 87% or about 30% of the time in an earlier analysis. With high specificity and sensitivity, the classifier reportedly diagnosed cytomegalovirus status.

Material: PBMCs. The receptor comes from a man younger than 30 in good health and CMV-seronegative. V gene TRBV7-6 combines with J gene TRBJ2-5; 9 bases agree with TRBD1. The end of the DNA aligns better with TRBJ2-7, so the J call may be wrong. The CDR3 region is CASSLRGQGYEQYF. Here the CDR3 DNA reads TGTGCCAGCAGCTTAAGGGGACAGGGCTACGAGCAGTACTTC.